This entry is about one T cell receptor (beta chain). Some clones are missing from TCRdb's copy, which holds only in-frame ones; the method was immunoSEQ multiplex PCR. The table includes about 150,000 clones, approximately 87% detected once. CDR3 length: 16 amino acids. Germline CDR1 and CDR2: MNHNY and SVGAGI (reference sequence). The germline V and J ends were trimmed by 0 bases and 3 bases, with 12 bases remaining between them. This sample was taken from a study of blood T cell repertoires in COVID-19. Cohorts were determined from participant-reported clinical history. This TCR was sampled from a woman between 45 and 65 years old who had recovered from COVID-19. Sequenced input: PBMCs or T cells enriched from blood (not recorded which). This rearrangement joins TRBV6-6 to TRBJ1-3, with D possibly matching TRBD1 (5 bases). The CDR3 is CASSYSPQGGGNTIYF. CDR3 sequence (DNA): TGTGCCAGCAGTTACTCTCCCCAGGGCGGTGGAAACACCATATATTTT.